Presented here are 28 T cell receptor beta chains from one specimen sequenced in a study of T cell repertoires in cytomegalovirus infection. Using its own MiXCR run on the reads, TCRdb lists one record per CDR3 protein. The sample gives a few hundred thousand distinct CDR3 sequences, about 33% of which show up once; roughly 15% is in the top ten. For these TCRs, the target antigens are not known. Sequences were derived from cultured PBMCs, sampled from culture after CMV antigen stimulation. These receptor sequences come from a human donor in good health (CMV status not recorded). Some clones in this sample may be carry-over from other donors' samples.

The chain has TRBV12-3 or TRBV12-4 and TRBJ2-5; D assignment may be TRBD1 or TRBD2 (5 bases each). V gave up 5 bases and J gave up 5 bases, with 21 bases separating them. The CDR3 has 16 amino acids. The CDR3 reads CASSRERGVSEETQYF. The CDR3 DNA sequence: TGTGCCAGCAGTCGGGAAAGAGGGGTTTCAGAGGAGACCCAGTACTTC.

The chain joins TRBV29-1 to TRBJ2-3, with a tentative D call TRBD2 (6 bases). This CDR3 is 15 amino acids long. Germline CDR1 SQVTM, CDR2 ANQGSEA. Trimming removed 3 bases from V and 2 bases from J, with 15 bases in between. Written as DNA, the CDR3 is TGCAGCGTTGACACGGGTATAGCGGTCACAGATACGCAGTATTTT. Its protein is CSVDTGIAVTDTQYF.

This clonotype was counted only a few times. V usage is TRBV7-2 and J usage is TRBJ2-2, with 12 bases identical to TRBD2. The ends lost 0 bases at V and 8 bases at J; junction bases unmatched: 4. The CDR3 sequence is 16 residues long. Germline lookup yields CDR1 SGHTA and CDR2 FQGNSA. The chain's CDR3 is CASSLAASGRVGELFF. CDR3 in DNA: TGTGCCAGCAGCTTAGCGGCTAGCGGGAGGGTTGGGGAGCTGTTTTTT.

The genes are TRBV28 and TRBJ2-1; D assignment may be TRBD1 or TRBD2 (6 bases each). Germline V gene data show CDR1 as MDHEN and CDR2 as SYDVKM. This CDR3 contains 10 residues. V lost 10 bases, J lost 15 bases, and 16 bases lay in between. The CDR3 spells CATEGRGRFF. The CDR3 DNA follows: TGTGCCACAGAGGGCCGGGGGCGGTTCTTC.

CDR3 in amino acids: CASSVRGNNYGYTF. The CDR3 bases are TGTGCCAGCAGTGTTAGAGGGAATAACTATGGCTACACCTTC. The rearrangement uses TRBV6-5 and TRBJ1-2; D unclear. This CDR3 region has 14 residues. Trimming cost V 5 bases and J 1 base, with 11 bases left between them. The germline V gene encodes CDR1 MNHEY and CDR2 SVGAGI.

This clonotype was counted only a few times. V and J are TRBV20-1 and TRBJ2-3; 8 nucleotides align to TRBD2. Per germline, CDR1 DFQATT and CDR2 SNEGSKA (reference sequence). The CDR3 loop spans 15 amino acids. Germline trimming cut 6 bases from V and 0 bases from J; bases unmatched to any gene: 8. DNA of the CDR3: TGCAGTGCAATCTTAGCGGGAAGTAGCACAGATACGCAGTATTTT. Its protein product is CSAILAGSSTDTQYF.

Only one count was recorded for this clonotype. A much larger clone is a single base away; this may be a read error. The CDR3 nucleotides are TGTGCCAGCAGCTTGGAACTAGCGGGAGGTGCGGCAGATACGCAGTATTTT. It encodes CASSLELAGGAADTQYF. The chain couples TRBV7-2 to TRBJ2-3; 12 nucleotides agree with TRBD2. The junction had 8 bases not matched to a gene; V was cut back by 3 bases and J by 4 bases. This CDR3 spans 17 amino acids. Germline values: CDR1 SGHTA, CDR2 FQGNSA.

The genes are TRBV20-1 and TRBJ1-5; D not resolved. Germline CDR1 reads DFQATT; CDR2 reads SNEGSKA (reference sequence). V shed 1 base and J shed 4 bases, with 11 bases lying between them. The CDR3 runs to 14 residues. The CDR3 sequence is CSARVGAANQPQHF. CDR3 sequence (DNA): TGCAGTGCTAGAGTGGGTGCGGCAAATCAGCCCCAGCATTTT.

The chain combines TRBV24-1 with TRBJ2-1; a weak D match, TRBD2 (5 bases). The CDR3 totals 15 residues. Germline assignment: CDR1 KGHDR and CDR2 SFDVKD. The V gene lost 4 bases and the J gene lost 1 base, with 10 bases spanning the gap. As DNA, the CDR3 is TGTGCCACCAGTGAGGGCGGGTTTTCCTACAATGAGCAGTTCTTC. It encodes CATSEGGFSYNEQFF.

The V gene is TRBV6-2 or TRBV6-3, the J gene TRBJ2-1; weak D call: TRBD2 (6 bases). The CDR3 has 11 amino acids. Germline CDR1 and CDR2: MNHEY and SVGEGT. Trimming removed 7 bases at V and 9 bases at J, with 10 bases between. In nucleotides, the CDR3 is TGTGCCAGCAAAGTCGGGAGTGAGCAGTTCTTC. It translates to CASKVGSEQFF.

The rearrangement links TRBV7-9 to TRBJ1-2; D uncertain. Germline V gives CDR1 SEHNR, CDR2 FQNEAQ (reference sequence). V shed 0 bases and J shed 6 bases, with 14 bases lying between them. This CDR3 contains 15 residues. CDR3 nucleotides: TGTGCCAGCAGCTTAGCACTTGGCGGGGTAGATGGCTACACCTTC. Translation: CASSLALGGVDGYTF.

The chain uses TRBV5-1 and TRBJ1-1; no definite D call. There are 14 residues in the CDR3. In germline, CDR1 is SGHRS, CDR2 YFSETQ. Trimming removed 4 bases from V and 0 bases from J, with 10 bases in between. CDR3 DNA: TGCGCCAGCAGCCCGGGAGACATGAACACTGAAGCTTTCTTT. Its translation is CASSPGDMNTEAFF.

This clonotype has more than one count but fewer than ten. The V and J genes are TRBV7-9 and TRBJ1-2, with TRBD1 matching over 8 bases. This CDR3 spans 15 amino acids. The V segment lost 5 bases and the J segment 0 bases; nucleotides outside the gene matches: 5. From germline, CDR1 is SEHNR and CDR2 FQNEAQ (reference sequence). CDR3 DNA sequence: TGTGCCAGCAGCGCGACAGGGGAAGCTAACTATGGCTACACCTTC. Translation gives CASSATGEANYGYTF.

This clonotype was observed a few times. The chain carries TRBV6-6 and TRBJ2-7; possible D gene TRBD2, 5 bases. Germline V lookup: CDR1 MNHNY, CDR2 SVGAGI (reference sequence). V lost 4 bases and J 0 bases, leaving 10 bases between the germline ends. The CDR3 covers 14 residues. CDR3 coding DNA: TGTGCCAGCAGTTCCGGACTTAGCTCCTACGAGCAGTACGTC. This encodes CASSSGLSSYEQYV.

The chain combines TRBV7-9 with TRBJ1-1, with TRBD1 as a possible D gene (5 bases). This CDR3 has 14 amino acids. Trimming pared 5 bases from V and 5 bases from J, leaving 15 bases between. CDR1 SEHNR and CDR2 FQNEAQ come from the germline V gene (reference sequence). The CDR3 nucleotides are TGTGCCAGCAGCCCTAAATCGGGGCCTACTGAAGCTTTCTTT. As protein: CASSPKSGPTEAFF.

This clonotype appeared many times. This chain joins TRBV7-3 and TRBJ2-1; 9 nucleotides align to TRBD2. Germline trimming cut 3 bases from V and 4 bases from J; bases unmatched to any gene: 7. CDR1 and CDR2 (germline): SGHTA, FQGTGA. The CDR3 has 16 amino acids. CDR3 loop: CASSLSAGGTYNEQFF. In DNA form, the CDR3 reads TGTGCCAGCAGCTTGTCTGCGGGAGGGACTTACAATGAGCAGTTCTTC.

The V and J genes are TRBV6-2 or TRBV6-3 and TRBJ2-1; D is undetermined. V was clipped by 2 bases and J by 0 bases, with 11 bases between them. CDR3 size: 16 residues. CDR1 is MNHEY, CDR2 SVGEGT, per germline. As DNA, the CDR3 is TGTGCCAGCAGTTACCGCGGCAAGAGCTCCTACAATGAGCAGTTCTTC. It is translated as CASSYRGKSSYNEQFF.

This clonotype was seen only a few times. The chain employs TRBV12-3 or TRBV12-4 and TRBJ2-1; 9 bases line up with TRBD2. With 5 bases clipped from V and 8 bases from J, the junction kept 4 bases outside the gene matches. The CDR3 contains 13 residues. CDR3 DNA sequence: TGTGCCAGCAGTCTCCGACTAGCGGATGAGCAGTTCTTC. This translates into CASSLRLADEQFF.

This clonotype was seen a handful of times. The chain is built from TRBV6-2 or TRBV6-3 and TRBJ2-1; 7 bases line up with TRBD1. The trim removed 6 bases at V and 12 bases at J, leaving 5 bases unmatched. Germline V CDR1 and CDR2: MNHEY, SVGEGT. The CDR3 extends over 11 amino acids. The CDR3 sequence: CASRLRDRQFF. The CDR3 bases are TGTGCCAGCAGACTCCGGGACAGGCAGTTCTTC.

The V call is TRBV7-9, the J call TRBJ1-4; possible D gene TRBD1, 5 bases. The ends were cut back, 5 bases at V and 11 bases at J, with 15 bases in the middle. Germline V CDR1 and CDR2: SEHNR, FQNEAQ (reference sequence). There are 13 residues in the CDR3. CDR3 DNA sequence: TGTGCCAGCAGCCTCCTTGGGGGGTCGAAACTGTTTTTT. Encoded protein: CASSLLGGSKLFF.

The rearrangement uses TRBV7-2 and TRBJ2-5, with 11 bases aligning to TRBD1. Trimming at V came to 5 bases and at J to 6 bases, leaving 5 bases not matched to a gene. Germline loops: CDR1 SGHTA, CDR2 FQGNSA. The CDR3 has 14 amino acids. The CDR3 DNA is TGTGCCAGCAGCCCCGGACAGGGGGCTAAGACCCAGTACTTC. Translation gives CASSPGQGAKTQYF.

CDR3 sequence (DNA): TGTGCCAGCAGCGTAGGGACCCCCTTGGAGACCCAGTACTTC. Translated, it gives CASSVGTPLETQYF. The rearrangement links TRBV9 to TRBJ2-5; D remains unclear. The CDR3 is 14 residues long. V was clipped by 0 bases and J by 5 bases, with 11 bases between them. CDR1 and CDR2 (germline): SGDLS, YYNGEE.

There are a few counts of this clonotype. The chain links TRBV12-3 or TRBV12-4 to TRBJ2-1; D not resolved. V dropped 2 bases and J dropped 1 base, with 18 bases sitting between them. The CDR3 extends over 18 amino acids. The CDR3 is CASSLISLSSRSYNEQFF. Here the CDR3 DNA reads TGTGCCAGCAGTTTAATCTCCCTATCCAGCAGATCCTACAATGAGCAGTTCTTC.

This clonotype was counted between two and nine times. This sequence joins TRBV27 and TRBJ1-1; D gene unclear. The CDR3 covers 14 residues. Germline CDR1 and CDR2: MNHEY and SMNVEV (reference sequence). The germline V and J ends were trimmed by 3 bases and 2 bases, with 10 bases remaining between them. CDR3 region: CASSLFRSNTEAFF. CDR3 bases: TGTGCCAGCAGTTTGTTCAGAAGTAACACTGAAGCTTTCTTT.

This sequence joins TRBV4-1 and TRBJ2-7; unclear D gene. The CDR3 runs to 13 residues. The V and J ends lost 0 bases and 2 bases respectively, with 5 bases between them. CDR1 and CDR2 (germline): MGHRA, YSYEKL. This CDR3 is CASSQDLAYEQYV. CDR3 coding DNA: TGCGCCAGCAGCCAAGATCTGGCCTACGAGCAGTACGTC.

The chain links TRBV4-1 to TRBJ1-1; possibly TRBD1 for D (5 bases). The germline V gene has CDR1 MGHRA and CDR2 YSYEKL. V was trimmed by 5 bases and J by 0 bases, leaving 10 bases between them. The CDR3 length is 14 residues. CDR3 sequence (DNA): TGCGCCAGCAGCACTAACAGGATGAACACTGAAGCTTTCTTT. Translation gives CASSTNRMNTEAFF.

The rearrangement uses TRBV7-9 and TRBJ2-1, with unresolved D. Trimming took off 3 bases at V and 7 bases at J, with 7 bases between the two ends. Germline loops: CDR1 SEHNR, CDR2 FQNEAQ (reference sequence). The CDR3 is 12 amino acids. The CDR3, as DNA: TGTGCCAGCAGCTTTGTCTCTAATGAGCAGTTCTTC. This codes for CASSFVSNEQFF.

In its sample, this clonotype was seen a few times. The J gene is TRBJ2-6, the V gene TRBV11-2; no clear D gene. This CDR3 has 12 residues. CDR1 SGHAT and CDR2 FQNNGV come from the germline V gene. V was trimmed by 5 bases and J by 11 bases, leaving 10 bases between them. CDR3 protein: CASSPGLDVLTF. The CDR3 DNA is TGTGCCAGCAGCCCGGGTCTTGACGTCCTGACTTTC.